These 3 T cell receptor beta chains originate from one sample sequenced in a study of T cells after yellow fever vaccination. TCRdb redid the calling of the 5' RACE reads with MiXCR, one entry per CDR3 protein. The repertoire holds 200,000 to 300,000 distinct CDR3 sequences, roughly 13% seen once, with about 0.51% in the top ten. The sequenced sample was CD4+ T cells sorted from PBMCs, obtained 45 days after the yellow fever booster vaccination. These receptors came from a man between 25 and 39 years old who received the YFV17D yellow fever vaccine.

The table lists this clonotype with a few counts. Written as DNA, the CDR3 is TGTGCCAGCGGGGCGGCAGATACGCAGTATTTT. This encodes CASGAADTQYF. V usage is TRBV7-2 and J usage is TRBJ2-3, with a weak D call TRBD1 (5 bases). The CDR3 extends over 11 amino acids. Germline CDR1 SGHTA, CDR2 FQGNSA. Trimming stripped 8 bases from V and 4 bases from J, with 7 bases between.

This clonotype has more than one count but fewer than ten. The chain employs TRBV20-1 and TRBJ2-1; 8 bases map to TRBD2. CDR1 and CDR2 (germline): DFQATT, SNEGSKA (reference sequence). The CDR3 consists of 16 residues. The V segment lost 2 bases and the J segment 5 bases; nucleotides outside the gene matches: 11. DNA of the CDR3: TGCAGTGCTAGACCGTCGGCGGGAGGAATCCACAATGAGCAGTTCTTC. It specifies CSARPSAGGIHNEQFF.

V gene TRBV5-4 combines with J gene TRBJ2-7; D is unresolved. This CDR3 spans 12 amino acids. Trimming pared 1 base from V and 6 bases from J, leaving 8 bases between. Germline CDR1 reads SGHNT; CDR2 reads YYREEE (reference sequence). CDR3 sequence reads: CASSLWLGEQYF. The CDR3 DNA is TGTGCCAGCAGCTTGTGGCTCGGCGAGCAGTACTTC.